A selection of T cell receptor beta chains follows, all from one sample in a study of blood T cell repertoires in COVID-19. Some clones are missing from TCRdb's copy, which holds only in-frame ones; the method was immunoSEQ multiplex PCR. Among 85,000 to 120,000 clones, roughly 87% were seen once, and the ten largest hold 5% to 6.5%. What was sequenced was peripheral blood. Every receptor here comes from a woman aged 50 to 60 with COVID-19, enrolled during active disease. Each CDR3 is given without its conserved first and last residue. A row's size may be missing; if present it is once, few, many or a size class.

J | size | V | CDR3
TRBJ2-5 | . | TRBV9 | ASSVFGGIGETQY
TRBJ2-6 | . | TRBV19 | ASKHSGANVLT
TRBJ2-2 | . | TRBV6-5 | ASSYSPGNTGELF
TRBJ1-2 | . | TRBV7-3 | ASSADRANYGYT
TRBJ2-1 | . | TRBV24-1 | ATALAGGNEQF
TRBJ2-7 | . | TRBV12-5 | ASGLVTGYEQY
TRBJ2-3 | . | TRBV9 | ASSASGGAGDTQY
TRBJ2-7 | . | TRBV5-4 | ASSLQGKAYEQY
TRBJ2-7 | . | TRBV3-1/TRBV3-2 | ASSQSRGAYEQY
TRBJ1-1 | . | TRBV10-3 | AISESSWGPEAF
TRBJ2-2 | . | TRBV24-1 | ATSQDRVPANTGELF
TRBJ1-4 | . | TRBV6-1 | ASSEGQGVYEKLF
TRBJ1-5 | . | TRBV6-5 | ASSSDRPLRGQPQH
TRBJ1-6 | . | TRBV19 | ASKSRGQGAGSPLH
TRBJ2-7 | . | TRBV4-3 | ASSQDIYQGNGEQY
TRBJ2-1 | . | TRBV3-1/TRBV3-2 | ASSQEMWVQGAHEQF
TRBJ2-5 | once | TRBV6-5 | ASSYWGEETQY
TRBJ1-2 | . | TRBV11-2 | ASSLAQGGGYGYT
TRBJ2-1 | . | TRBV7-9 | ASSRTQDAYNEQF
TRBJ2-5 | . | TRBV6-1 | ASSEVLGSYQEETQY
TRBJ1-4 | . | TRBV5-1 | ASSLATGGDNEKLF
TRBJ2-7 | . | TRBV5-4 | ASSGGLDREQY
TRBJ2-2 | once | TRBV4-2 | ASSQDIYANTGELF
TRBJ2-7 | . | TRBV28 | ASSLFVTGSSYEQY
TRBJ1-5 | . | TRBV30 | AWSIQGNQPQH
TRBJ1-2 | . | TRBV6-5 | ASSYGGGYT
TRBJ2-5 | . | TRBV27 | ASSFVSGGVQETQY
TRBJ2-7 | . | TRBV5-1 | ASSMGRTGDIYEQY
TRBJ2-1 | few | TRBV2 | ASSLAGGAYNEQF
TRBJ1-3 | few | TRBV5-1 | ASSSDSSGNTIY
TRBJ2-1 | . | TRBV2 | ASSDDLAGPNEQF
TRBJ2-2 | . | TRBV5-1 | ASGGDNTGELF
TRBJ1-2 | . | TRBV7-9 | ASSLKGGHGYGYT
TRBJ1-3 | . | TRBV5-4 | ASSAQRSSGNTIY
TRBJ2-2 | . | TRBV10-3 | ASAGGVAVTGELF
TRBJ2-5 | . | TRBV19 | ASSPGTPQETQY